Below, 9 T cell receptor beta chains from the same sample are listed, as sequenced in a study of T cell responses to AZD1222 COVID-19 vaccine. Produced via immunoSEQ multiplex PCR; TCRdb's table is partial and in-frame only. Of 95,000 to 150,000 clones detected, more than 85% appear once; the ten largest clones hold 3%. The sample consisted of peripheral blood, taken 28 days after the second AZD1222 dose. These receptors all stem from an adult who received the AZD1222 COVID-19 vaccine.

This chain uses TRBV20-1 with TRBJ1-1, with D uncertain. CDR3 length: 11 amino acids. Trimming took 7 bases from V and 2 from J, leaving 8 bases between them. From germline, CDR1 is DFQATT and CDR2 SNEGSKA (reference sequence). CDR3 loop: CSVRTNTEAFF. CDR3 nucleotide sequence: TGCAGTGTCAGAACAAACACTGAAGCTTTCTTT.

The chain joins TRBV7-8 to TRBJ1-6; no clear D gene. Trimming pared 4 bases from V and 6 bases from J, leaving 13 bases between. Germline values: CDR1 SGHVS, CDR2 FQNEAQ. The CDR3 consists of 15 residues. CDR3 nucleotides: TGTGCCAGCAGCTCAGAGGGAATCTCTAATTCACCCCTCCACTTT. Protein sequence: CASSSEGISNSPLHF.

This chain links TRBV3-1 (or the pseudogene TRBV3-2) with TRBJ2-7; perhaps D is TRBD1 or TRBD2 (5 bases each). CDR1 is LGHDT, CDR2 YNNKEL, per germline (reference sequence). Trimming removed 1 base from V and 2 bases from J, with 12 bases in between. The CDR3 has 15 amino acids. CDR3 amino acids: CASSQGGTVTYEQYF. The CDR3 bases are TGTGCCAGCAGCCAAGGGGGGACGGTCACCTACGAGCAGTACTTC.

This chain uses TRBV29-1 with TRBJ1-1, with 8 bases aligning to TRBD1. The ends lost 6 bases at V and 0 bases at J; junction bases unmatched: 3. Germline V gene sequence: CDR1 SQVTM, CDR2 ANQGSEA. The CDR3 is 13 residues long. In nucleotides, the CDR3 is TGCAGCGTGGGGGACAGGCTGAACACTGAAGCTTTCTTT. Translated: CSVGDRLNTEAFF.

This clone was picked up one time. The rearrangement uses TRBV10-3 and TRBJ2-3; D is unclear. There are 13 residues in the CDR3. Germline V gene lookup returns CDR1 ENHRY and CDR2 SYGVKD. Trimming left V 5 bases short and J 2 bases short, with 8 bases between. The CDR3 loop reads CAISSGHTDTQYF. The CDR3 nucleotides are TGTGCCATCAGTTCAGGTCACACAGATACGCAGTATTTT.

J is TRBJ1-4 and V is TRBV13; the D is unclear. The CDR3 spans 14 residues. V was cut by 3 bases and J by 4 bases, with 9 bases left in between. The germline CDR1 and CDR2 sequences are PRHDT and FYEKMQ (reference sequence). The CDR3 nucleotides are TGTGCCAGCAGCTTTGGGCGGAATAATGAAAAACTGTTTTTT. This encodes CASSFGRNNEKLFF.

A note on this clone: The junction departs from germline at one end; a sequencing error may be responsible. The chain links TRBV7-7 to TRBJ1-5; the D gene is possibly TRBD1 (5 bases). Germline assignment: CDR1 SSHAT and CDR2 FNYEAQ (reference sequence). The CDR3 is made up of 18 amino acids. DNA of the CDR3: TGTGCTAGCAGCTTAATGTACTTTCGGACATCCCTCGGTCAGCCCCAGCATTTT. This codes for CASSLMYFRTSLGQPQHF.

The chain links TRBV28 to TRBJ2-7, with TRBD1 matching 10 bases. CDR3 length: 16 amino acids. J lost 3 bases, V lost 3 bases, and 8 bases had no gene match. Germline assignment: CDR1 MDHEN and CDR2 SYDVKM. The CDR3 sequence is CASSFPLRDRGYEQYF. CDR3 nucleotides: TGTGCCAGCAGTTTTCCCCTCCGGGACAGGGGCTACGAGCAGTACTTC.

This chain links TRBV28 with TRBJ1-1, with D perhaps TRBD1 (5 bases). This CDR3 contains 14 residues. The ends were cut back, 5 bases at V and 6 bases at J, with 16 bases in the middle. Looked up from germline, CDR1 is MDHEN and CDR2 is SYDVKM. The CDR3 reads CASSLGAGRAEAFF. CDR3 sequence (DNA): TGTGCCAGCAGTCTAGGGGCGGGCAGGGCTGAAGCTTTCTTT.